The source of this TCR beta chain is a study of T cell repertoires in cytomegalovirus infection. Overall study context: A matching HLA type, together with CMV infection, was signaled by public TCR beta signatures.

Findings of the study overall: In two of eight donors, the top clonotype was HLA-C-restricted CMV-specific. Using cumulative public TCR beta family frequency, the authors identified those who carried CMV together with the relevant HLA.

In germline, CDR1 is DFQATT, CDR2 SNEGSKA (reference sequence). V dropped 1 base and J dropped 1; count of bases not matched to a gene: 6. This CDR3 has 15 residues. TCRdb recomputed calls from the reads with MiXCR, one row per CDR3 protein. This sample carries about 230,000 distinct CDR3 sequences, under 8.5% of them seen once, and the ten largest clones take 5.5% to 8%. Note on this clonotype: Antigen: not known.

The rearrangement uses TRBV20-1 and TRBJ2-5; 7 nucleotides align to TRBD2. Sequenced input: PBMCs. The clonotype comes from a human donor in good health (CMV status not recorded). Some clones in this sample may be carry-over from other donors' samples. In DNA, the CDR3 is TGCAGTGCTAGAGTCCCCGGGGGGACCCAAGAGACCCAGTACTTC. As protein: CSARVPGGTQETQYF.